The source of this T cell receptor (beta chain) is a study of Tregs in tolerant kidney transplant recipients. The sample holds a few counts of this clone. The same CDR3 can be traced to other DNA sequences in this sample. The CDR3 loop spans 17 amino acids. Recipients received nonmyeloablative bone marrow transplants from related graft donors, with transient mixed chimerism. Clones were sequenced by immunoSEQ multiplex PCR, and TCRdb holds only the in-frame ones, with some missing. The sample includes more than 20,000 clones, 81% of them seen just once. The chain uses TRBV21-1 and TRBJ1-6. TRBV21-1 corresponds to a pseudogene. This receptor was taken from a human patient who received a combined kidney and bone marrow transplant. The T cells may come from the graft donor. Sequenced here: CD8+ T cells from blood (PBMCs), sampled 6 months after the transplant. In DNA form, the CDR3 reads TGTGCCAGCAGCCCCGTGGAGGGAAAAGAGGACAATTCACCCCTCCACTTT. It codes for CASSPVEGKEDNSPLHF.